Listed below are T cell receptor beta chains from one sample, sequenced in a study of metastatic and nonmetastatic thyroid tumors. TCRdb reassembled clones from the PCR reads with MiXCR. The sample includes more than 13,000 clones, roughly 12% of them seen just once. Input material: blood. The source of these receptors is a female donor with papillary thyroid cancer or a benign thyroid nodule (not recorded which). Some clones in this sample may be carry-over from other donors' samples. The CDR3 runs from the conserved cysteine through the conserved F or W. D genes are given only for firm matches. Size is stated for part of the rows, as once, few or many counts, or as a class when the clone is expanded.

J gene | V gene | D gene | clone size | CDR3 length | CDR3 protein | CDR3 DNA
TRBJ2-7 | TRBV5-6 | TRBD2 | many | 16 | CASSFRTSGRAGEQYF | TGTGCCAGCAGCTTTAGGACTAGCGGGAGGGCCGGAGAGCAGTACTTC
TRBJ2-7 | TRBV11-3 | TRBD2 | many | 15 | CASSLSTSGAAEQYF | TGTGCCAGCAGCTTATCCACTAGCGGGGCGGCCGAGCAGTACTTC
TRBJ2-7 | TRBV5-4 | . | many | 14 | CASSLGVGEFEQYF | TGTGCCAGCAGCTTGGGTGTTGGGGAGTTCGAGCAGTACTTC
TRBJ2-7 | TRBV11-1 | TRBD1 | many | 14 | CASSGRTGGYEQYF | TGTGCCAGCAGCGGACGGACAGGGGGTTACGAGCAGTACTTC
TRBJ2-5 | TRBV5-1 | . | many | 15 | CASSSYSQIQETQYF | TGCGCCAGCAGCTCCTACTCCCAGATCCAAGAGACCCAGTACTTC
TRBJ2-5 | TRBV3-1 | . | many | 15 | CASSQAHLPQETQYF | TGTGCCAGCAGCCAAGCACATCTACCTCAAGAGACCCAGTACTTC
TRBJ2-7 | TRBV7-9 | TRBD2 | many | 14 | CACTLSGTNYEQYF | TGTGCCTGCACCCTCTCCGGGACTAACTACGAGCAGTACTTC
TRBJ2-7 | TRBV5-4 | . | many | 13 | CASSFQGTDEQYF | TGTGCCAGCAGCTTTCAGGGAACCGACGAGCAGTACTTC
TRBJ2-7 | TRBV7-8 | . | . | 15 | CASGQGHTTVREQYF | TGTGCCAGCGGCCAGGGACATACTACCGTTAGGGAGCAGTACTTC
TRBJ1-2 | TRBV6-1 | TRBD1 | medium-sized | 15 | CASSDQSTGFGGYTF | TGTGCCAGCAGTGACCAATCGACAGGGTTTGGTGGCTACACCTTC
TRBJ2-2 | TRBV11-3 | . | many | 11 | CASSRMGELFF | TGTGCCAGCAGCCGAATGGGGGAGCTGTTTTTT
TRBJ2-3 | TRBV19 | . | many | 9 | CASTRAQYF | TGTGCCAGTACCAGGGCGCAGTATTTT
TRBJ2-7 | TRBV19 | . | medium-sized | 12 | CASSDTSYEQYF | TGTGCCAGTAGCGACACTAGCTACGAGCAGTACTTC
TRBJ2-7 | TRBV6-1 | . | medium-sized | 14 | CASSGGREWDEQYF | TGTGCCAGCAGTGGGGGCAGGGAATGGGACGAGCAGTACTTC
TRBJ2-7 | TRBV5-4 | TRBD1 | many | 17 | CASSLSPAGQVNYEQYF | TGTGCCAGCAGCTTGTCACCCGCCGGACAGGTTAACTACGAGCAGTACTTC
TRBJ1-6 | TRBV12-3/TRBV12-4 | . | medium-sized | 15 | CASSLVTANNSPLHF | TGTGCCAGCAGTTTGGTAACAGCCAATAATTCACCCCTCCACTTT
TRBJ1-5 | TRBV5-6 | . | many | 15 | CASSNQGAGNQPQHF | TGTGCCAGCAGCAACCAGGGTGCAGGCAATCAGCCCCAGCATTTT
TRBJ1-2 | TRBV6-6 | TRBD1 | medium-sized | 18 | CASNPPEGALRNNYGYTF | TGTGCCAGCAACCCTCCCGAGGGGGCCTTAAGAAACAACTATGGCTACACCTTC
TRBJ2-1 | TRBV3-1 | TRBD1 | many | 15 | CASSLSVGQGNEQFF | TGTGCCAGCAGCCTTAGCGTGGGACAGGGCAATGAGCAGTTCTTC
TRBJ2-5 | TRBV7-2 | TRBD2 | many | 16 | CASSLGLAGGLLTQYF | TGTGCCAGCAGCTTAGGACTAGCGGGGGGGCTTTTGACCCAGTACTTC
TRBJ1-4 | TRBV5-6 | . | . | 16 | CASSPRDSLGVEKLFF | TGTGCCAGCAGCCCCCGGGACTCCCTGGGGGTAGAAAAACTGTTTTTT
TRBJ2-2 | TRBV20-1 | . | . | 14 | CSARVDGAVGELFF | TGCAGTGCTAGAGTTGACGGAGCGGTCGGGGAGCTGTTTTTT
TRBJ1-5 | TRBV6-1 | TRBD1 | few | 15 | CASRSGGRGNQPQHF | TGTGCCAGCAGGTCAGGGGGGAGGGGCAATCAGCCCCAGCATTTT
TRBJ1-1 | TRBV6-2/TRBV6-3 | . | medium-sized | 16 | CASSYSIMGTGTEAFF | TGTGCCAGCAGTTACTCGATTATGGGGACGGGCACTGAAGCTTTCTTT
TRBJ2-2 | TRBV6-1 | . | . | 12 | CASSSDTGELFF | TGTGCCAGCAGTTCGGACACCGGGGAGCTGTTTTTT
TRBJ2-5 | TRBV24-1 | TRBD1 | . | 13 | CATSTGGVETQYF | TGTGCCACCAGCACAGGGGGCGTGGAGACCCAGTACTTC
TRBJ2-1 | TRBV6-5 | TRBD2 | few | 15 | CASSYISGRSDEQFF | TGTGCCAGCAGTTATATTAGCGGGAGATCGGATGAGCAGTTCTTC
TRBJ1-1 | TRBV6-1 | . | few | 15 | CASSPADRWNTEAFF | TGTGCCAGCAGTCCCGCTGACAGGTGGAACACTGAAGCTTTCTTT
TRBJ1-1 | TRBV19 | . | few | 13 | CASSISMASEAFF | TGTGCCAGTAGTATTAGTATGGCTAGTGAAGCTTTCTTT
TRBJ2-2 | TRBV20-1 | TRBD2 | . | 19 | CSAREFRLAGGTYTGELFF | TGCAGTGCTAGAGAATTCCGGCTAGCGGGAGGTACTTACACCGGGGAGCTGTTTTTT
TRBJ1-6 | TRBV2 | TRBD1 | medium-sized | 15 | CASRGTGGKNSPLHF | TGTGCCAGCAGGGGGACAGGGGGAAAAAATTCACCCCTCCACTTT
TRBJ2-3 | TRBV20-1 | . | . | 14 | CSAGPGRGTDTQYF | TGCAGTGCGGGACCAGGGCGGGGCACAGATACGCAGTATTTT
TRBJ2-7 | TRBV27 | TRBD2 | medium-sized | 15 | CASSFAPAGAGEQYF | TGTGCCAGCAGTTTTGCCCCAGCGGGAGCGGGGGAGCAGTACTTC
TRBJ2-7 | TRBV12-3/TRBV12-4 | TRBD1 | medium-sized | 13 | CASSRDSSYEQYF | TGTGCCAGCAGTCGGGACAGCTCCTACGAGCAGTACTTC
TRBJ2-2 | TRBV3-1 | . | . | 14 | CASSVEGNSGELFF | TGTGCCAGCAGCGTAGAAGGGAACTCCGGGGAGCTGTTTTTT
TRBJ2-3 | TRBV12-3/TRBV12-4 | . | many | 16 | CASTPQGYPTTDTQYF | TGTGCCAGCACCCCTCAAGGGTACCCCACCACAGATACGCAGTATTTT
TRBJ1-5 | TRBV20-1 | TRBD1 | . | 16 | CSAISIQGAYNQPQHF | TGCAGTGCTATATCTATACAGGGGGCTTACAATCAGCCCCAGCATTTT
TRBJ2-2 | TRBV12-3/TRBV12-4 | . | few | 15 | CASSPTSLTGPKLFF | TGTGCCAGCAGTCCTACCTCATTGACAGGCCCTAAGCTGTTTTTT
TRBJ1-5 | TRBV6-1 | TRBD1 | many | 16 | CASRQFRGGPNQPQHF | TGTGCCAGCAGGCAGTTCAGGGGGGGGCCCAATCAGCCTCAGCATTTT